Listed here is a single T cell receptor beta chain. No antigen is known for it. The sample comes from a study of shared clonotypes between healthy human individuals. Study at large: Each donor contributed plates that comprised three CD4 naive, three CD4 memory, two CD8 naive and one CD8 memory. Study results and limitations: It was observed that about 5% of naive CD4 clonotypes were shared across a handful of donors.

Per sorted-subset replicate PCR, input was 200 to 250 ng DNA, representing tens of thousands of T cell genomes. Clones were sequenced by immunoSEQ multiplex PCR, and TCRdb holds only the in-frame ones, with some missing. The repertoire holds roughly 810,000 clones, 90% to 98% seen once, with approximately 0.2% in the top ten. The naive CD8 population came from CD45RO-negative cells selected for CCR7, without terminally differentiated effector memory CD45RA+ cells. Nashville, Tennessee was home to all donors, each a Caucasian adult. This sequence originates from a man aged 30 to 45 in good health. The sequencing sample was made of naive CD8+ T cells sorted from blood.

The CDR3 loop is CASSYYGENTGELFF. The CDR3 DNA follows: TGTGCCAGCAGTTACTACGGGGAGAACACCGGGGAGCTGTTTTTT. This chain links TRBV6-5 with TRBJ2-2, with D possibly being TRBD2 (5 bases). CDR3 length: 15 amino acids. The V and J ends lost 1 base and 1 base respectively, with 7 bases between them. Per germline, CDR1 MNHEY and CDR2 SVGAGI.